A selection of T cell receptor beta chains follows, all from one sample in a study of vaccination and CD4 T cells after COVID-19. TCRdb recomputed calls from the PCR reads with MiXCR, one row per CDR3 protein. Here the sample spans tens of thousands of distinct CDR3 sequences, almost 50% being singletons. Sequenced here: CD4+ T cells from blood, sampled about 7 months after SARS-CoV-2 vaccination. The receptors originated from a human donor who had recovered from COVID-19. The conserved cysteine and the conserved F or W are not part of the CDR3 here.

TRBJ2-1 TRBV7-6 ASSFDGRAPDYYNEQF
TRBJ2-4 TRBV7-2 ASSPNVGANIQY
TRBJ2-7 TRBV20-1 SASPPGRSYEQY
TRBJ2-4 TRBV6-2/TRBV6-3 ASSVAAKNIQY
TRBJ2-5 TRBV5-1 ASSRLGTGNQETQY
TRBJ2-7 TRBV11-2 ASSFSIDEQY
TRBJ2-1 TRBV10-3 AISESEGKSSYNEQF
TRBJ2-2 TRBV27 ASNSYTNTGELF
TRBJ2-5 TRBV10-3 AISRDKDLETQY
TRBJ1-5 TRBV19 ASSPQTGGGQPQH
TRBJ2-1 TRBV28 ASSRTSDSYNEQF
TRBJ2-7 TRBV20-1 SARVFLRGSYEQY
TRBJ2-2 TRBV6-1 ASSQALRGGELF
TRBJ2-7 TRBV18 ASSGAYEQY
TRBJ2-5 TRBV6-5 ASSWSSSGVEETQY
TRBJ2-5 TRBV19 ASSPGLQETQY
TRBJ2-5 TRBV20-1 SARVSRTGETQY
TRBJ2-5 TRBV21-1 ASSKALTGGAETQY
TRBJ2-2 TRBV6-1 ASTQGYTGELF
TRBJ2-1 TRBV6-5 ASSYPGAYNEQF
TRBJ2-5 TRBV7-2 VSSQDWVLETQY
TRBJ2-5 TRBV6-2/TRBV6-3 ASSELAVKETQY
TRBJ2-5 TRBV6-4 ASSDPLAGGQETQY
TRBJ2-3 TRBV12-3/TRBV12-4 VSSGSISDTQY
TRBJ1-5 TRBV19 ATQKGSRGNQPQH
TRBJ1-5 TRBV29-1 SVEDRDRPGQPQH
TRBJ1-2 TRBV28 ASSSQNRAGYT
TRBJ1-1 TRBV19 ASSVAGMNTEAF
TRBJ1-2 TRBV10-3 AISATTQGLGGYT
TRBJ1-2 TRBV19 ASSWLDRGRGYT
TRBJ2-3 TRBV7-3 ASSFRADTQY
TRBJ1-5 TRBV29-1 SVVVQGNQPQH
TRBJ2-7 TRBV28 ASSTGMHEQY
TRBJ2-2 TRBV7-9 ASSSFPSQVSGELF
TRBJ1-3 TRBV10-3 AISPGTGVGNTIY